One and the same sample provided the 20 T cell receptor beta chains below, sequenced in a study of CD8+ T cells in alopecia areata. Investigators isolated RNA and reverse transcribed it into cDNA to act as the sequencing template. Only in-frame clones appear in the TCRdb table, and some are missing; sequencing was by immunoSEQ multiplex PCR. The sample records about 140,000 clones, roughly half being singletons. Sequenced material: CD4+ T cells sorted from blood, taken at week 0. These receptors were taken from a human donor with alopecia areata.

The genes are TRBV4-1 and TRBJ2-6; D is perhaps TRBD2 (5 bases). The CDR3 sequence is 16 residues long. The germline gives CDR1 MGHRA, CDR2 YSYEKL. With 8 bases removed from V and 1 base from J, the gap between germline ends came to 15 bases. The CDR3 nucleotides are TGCGCCAGCCACCGAGGGCAAGGGTCTGGGGCCAACGTCCTGACTTTC. Residues: CASHRGQGSGANVLTF.

This chain uses TRBV19 with TRBJ1-2, with D perhaps matching TRBD1 (6 bases). The CDR3 consists of 15 residues. Looked up from germline, CDR1 is LNHDA and CDR2 is SQIVND (reference sequence). The V gene lost 5 bases and the J gene lost 0 bases, with 13 bases spanning the gap. The CDR3: CASSPRQAPNYGYTF. The CDR3 DNA reads as TGTGCCAGTAGTCCCCGACAGGCGCCTAACTATGGCTACACCTTC. The full variable domain, rest sourced from reference TRBV19 and TRBJ1-2, is DGGITQSPKYLFRKEGQNVTLSCEQNLNHDAMYWYRQDPGQGLRLIYYSQIVNDFQKGDIAEGYSVSREKKESFPLTVTSAQKNPTAFYLCASSPRQAPNYGYTFGSGTRLTVV.

There are a few counts of this clone. The chain is built from TRBV6-6 and TRBJ1-5, with D unresolved. CDR3 length: 10 residues. Between the trimmed V and J ends, which lost 7 bases and 6 bases, there was a span of 4 bases. Germline CDR1 MNHNY, CDR2 SVGAGI (reference sequence). Written as DNA, the CDR3 is TGTGCCAGCAAAATTCAGCCCCAGCATTTT. As protein: CASKIQPQHF.

This clone has a handful of counts. J is TRBJ2-7 and V is TRBV30; 7 bases are shared with TRBD1. Trimming at V came to 3 bases and at J to 9 bases, leaving 8 bases not matched to a gene. Germline V CDR1 and CDR2: GTSNPN, SVGIG (reference sequence). The CDR3 has 12 residues. In nucleotides, the CDR3 is TGTGCCTGGAGGCACAGGGGCGGTAGGCAGTACTTC. This sequence encodes CAWRHRGGRQYF.

This clone occurred a few times. Germline is not matched at one junction end, which may reflect a read error. This sequence joins TRBV11-2 and TRBJ2-7; TRBD1 might be the D (6 bases). The CDR3 is made up of 15 amino acids. Germline CDR1 reads SGHAT; CDR2 reads FQNNGV. The CDR3 spells CASSVDGTLSYEQYF. The CDR3 DNA sequence: TGTGCCAGCAGCGTAGACGGGACACTCTCCTACGAGCAGTACTTC.

The V gene is TRBV11-1, the J gene TRBJ2-5; TRBD2 matches 7 bases. The CDR3 loop spans 15 amino acids. Unmatched junction bases numbered 13, after V lost 5 bases and J lost 7 bases. CDR1 is SGHAT and CDR2 is FQDESV in the germline V gene (reference sequence). CDR3 coding DNA: TGTGCCAGCAGCATGCTGACTAGCCTATCGGGGACCCAGTACTTC. Its protein product is CASSMLTSLSGTQYF.

V usage is TRBV29-1 and J usage is TRBJ2-2, with 8 bases identical to TRBD1. This CDR3 has 15 amino acids. V gave up 5 bases and J gave up 2 bases; unmatched junction bases: 7. Germline CDR1 and CDR2: SQVTM and ANQGSEA. The CDR3, as DNA: TGCAGCGTTACTCTTGGACAGGGAAACACCGGGGAGCTGTTTTTT. Protein: CSVTLGQGNTGELFF.

Of note for this clone: A read error may produce the germline difference seen at one junction end. The CDR3 sequence is CASSLLGTPNTQYF. In DNA, the CDR3 is TGTGCTAGCAGCTTACTCGGGACTCCGAATACGCAGTATTTT. This chain joins TRBV7-7 and TRBJ2-3, with D perhaps TRBD2 (6 bases). The CDR3 loop spans 14 amino acids. Germline V gives CDR1 SSHAT, CDR2 FNYEAQ (reference sequence).

The chain uses TRBV15 and TRBJ2-5, with 7 bases identical to TRBD2. Germline lookup yields CDR1 LNHNV and CDR2 YYDKDF (reference sequence). Germline trimming cut 5 bases from V and 2 bases from J; bases unmatched to any gene: 2. This CDR3 has 13 residues. The CDR3 DNA follows: TGTGCCACCAGCCAACTAGCGCAAGAGACCCAGTACTTC. Translating gives CATSQLAQETQYF.

The chain joins TRBV12-2 to TRBJ1-1. TRBV12-2 is flagged as a pseudogene. The CDR3 is made up of 14 amino acids. The CDR3 loop reads CASRSLVGTAEAFF. The DNA for the CDR3 is TGTGCAAGTCGCTCCCTCGTAGGTACGGCTGAAGCTTTCTTT.

The chain employs TRBV6-5 and TRBJ2-7; 8 nucleotides align to TRBD2. Germline CDR1 reads MNHEY; CDR2 reads SVGAGI. The CDR3 loop spans 13 amino acids. V shed 6 bases, J shed 1 base, and the junction held 2 bases outside the gene matches. CDR3 nucleotide sequence: TGTGCCAGCAGGGCTAGCGGGTCCTACGAGCAGTACTTC. Translated: CASRASGSYEQYF.

The V call is TRBV2, the J call TRBJ2-2; a possible D gene is TRBD1 (6 bases). Germline CDR1 reads SNHLY; CDR2 reads FYNNEI. Trimming cost V 2 bases and J 4 bases, with 11 bases left between them. The CDR3 spans 15 residues. The CDR3 sequence: CASSELLGGTGELFF. In DNA, the CDR3 is TGTGCCAGCAGTGAACTTCTAGGGGGCACCGGGGAGCTGTTTTTT. The variable domain in full, with the rest retrieved from reference TRBV2 and TRBJ2-2, is EPEVTQTPSHQVTQMGQEVILRCVPISNHLYFYWYRQILGQKVEFLVSFYNNEISEKSEIFDDQFSVERPDGSNFTLKIRSTKLEDSAMYFCASSELLGGTGELFFGEGSRLTVL.

The V call is TRBV29-1, the J call TRBJ2-5; 9 nucleotides agree with TRBD1. Germline V gives CDR1 SQVTM, CDR2 ANQGSEA. Trimming took 7 bases from V and 3 from J; bases not matched to a gene: 9. The CDR3 is 14 amino acids. The CDR3 region has the DNA TGCAGCGACGTCCGGGACAGGGTTGAAGAGACCCAGTACTTC. This translates into CSDVRDRVEETQYF.

The chain carries TRBV29-1 and TRBJ1-1; D unclear. CDR3 length: 12 amino acids. Per the germline V gene, CDR1 is SQVTM and CDR2 is ANQGSEA. V was clipped by 6 bases and J by 4 bases, with 12 bases between them. This CDR3 reads CSVGPGSTEAFF. The CDR3 DNA follows: TGCAGCGTCGGGCCTGGGAGCACTGAAGCTTTCTTT.

The chain uses TRBV7-6 and TRBJ2-1; 7 nucleotides match TRBD1. Germline values: CDR1 SGHVS, CDR2 FNYEAQ. V was clipped by 6 bases and J by 10 bases; unmatched bases: 3. CDR3 length: 11 amino acids. The CDR3 loop is CASSQGGEQFF. The CDR3 bases are TGTGCCAGCAGTCAAGGGGGCGAGCAGTTCTTC.

The rearrangement uses TRBV28 and TRBJ1-5; D is ambiguous. Trimming shortened V by 7 bases and J by 7 bases, and 8 bases separated the two germline ends. The CDR3 is 11 amino acids. The germline V gene has CDR1 MDHEN and CDR2 SYDVKM. CDR3 in DNA: TGTGCCAGCACCTCCGGGCAGCCCCAGCATTTT. This sequence encodes CASTSGQPQHF.

The J gene is TRBJ2-3, the V gene TRBV4-3; D is uncertain. Trimming took 3 bases from V and 0 from J, leaving 1 base between them. Per germline, CDR1 LGHNA and CDR2 YSLEER. The CDR3 extends over 12 amino acids. CDR3 bases: TGCGCCAGCAGCCATAGCACAGATACGCAGTATTTT. Translated, it gives CASSHSTDTQYF.

The chain joins TRBV11-2 to TRBJ1-1; D gene uncertain. The CDR3 runs to 13 residues. CDR1 is SGHAT and CDR2 is FQNNGV in the germline V gene. V lost 7 bases and J 0 bases, leaving 9 bases between the germline ends. The CDR3 region has the DNA TGTGCCAGCAACCGGGGAATGAACACTGAAGCTTTCTTT. It translates to CASNRGMNTEAFF.

V is TRBV30 and J is TRBJ1-2; TRBD1 might be the D (6 bases). The CDR3 extends over 13 amino acids. V lost 5 bases and J 1 base, leaving 11 bases between the germline ends. Germline assignment: CDR1 GTSNPN and CDR2 SVGIG (reference sequence). The DNA for the CDR3 is TGTGCCTGGGGGGGCCGAGATAACTATGGCTACACCTTC. It translates to CAWGGRDNYGYTF.

The rearrangement links TRBV2 to TRBJ1-2; 7 bases align to TRBD1. Germline V gene lookup returns CDR1 SNHLY and CDR2 FYNNEI. The CDR3 spans 13 residues. Trimming took 6 bases from V and 4 from J; bases not matched to a gene: 5. CDR3 nucleotides: TGTGCCAGCAGCCCGGGACAGCTCTATGGCTACACCTTC. Encoded protein: CASSPGQLYGYTF.